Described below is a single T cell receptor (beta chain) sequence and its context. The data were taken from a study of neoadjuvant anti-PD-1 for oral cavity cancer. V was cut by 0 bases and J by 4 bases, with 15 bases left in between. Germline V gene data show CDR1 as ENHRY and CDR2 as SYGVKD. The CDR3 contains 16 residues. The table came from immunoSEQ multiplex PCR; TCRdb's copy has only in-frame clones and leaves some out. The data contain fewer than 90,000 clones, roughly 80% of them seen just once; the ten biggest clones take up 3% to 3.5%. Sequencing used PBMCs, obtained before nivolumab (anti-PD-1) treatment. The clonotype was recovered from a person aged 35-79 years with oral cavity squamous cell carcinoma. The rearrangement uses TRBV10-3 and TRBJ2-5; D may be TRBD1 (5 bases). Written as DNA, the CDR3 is TGTGCCATCAGTGAGTCGATGGCAGGGCTAACAGAGACCCAGTACTTC. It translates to CAISESMAGLTETQYF.